These 15 T cell receptor beta chains originate from one sample sequenced in a study of post-analysis software for immune sequencing data. Points from the study as a whole: About five TRBV segments, including TRBV5-6, TRBV5-1 and TRBV20-1, were more frequent in patients than controls.

These receptors' targets are unknown. TCR beta cDNA libraries included unique molecular identifiers. TCRdb fed the PCR reads into MiXCR, producing one record per CDR3 protein. The sample contains about 820,000 distinct CDR3 sequences, approximately 57% of which appear only once. Material for sequencing was blood. The receptors shown here come from a girl aged 5 to 17 with multiple sclerosis.

This chain uses TRBV5-1 with TRBJ2-3; 12 bases map to TRBD2. The junction had 8 bases not matched to a gene; V was cut back by 3 bases and J by 6 bases. CDR3 length: 16 residues. Germline CDR1 and CDR2: SGHRS and YFSETQ. CDR3 region: CASSYRLAGDSDTQYF. The CDR3 nucleotides read TGCGCCAGCAGCTACCGACTAGCGGGAGACTCGGATACGCAGTATTTT.

Concerning this clonotype itself: At one end, the junction sequence differs from germline, possibly due to a read error. The rearrangement links TRBV5-6 to TRBJ2-3; D is undetermined. This CDR3 is 14 amino acids long. Looked up from germline, CDR1 is SGHDT and CDR2 is YYEEEE. The CDR3 bases are TGTGCCAGCACCTTGCACAGAATCACAGATACGCAGTATTTT. It specifies CASTLHRITDTQYF. Full variable domain (outside the CDR3, taken from reference TRBV5-6 and TRBJ2-3): DAGVTQSPTHLIKTRGQQVTLRCSPKSGHDTVSWYQQALGQGPQFIFQYYEEEERQRGNFPDRFSGHQFPNYSSELNVNALLLGDSALYLCASTLHRITDTQYFGPGTRLTVL.

Note on this clonotype: Its ends do not fully match the called genes, so a read error is possible. This chain joins TRBV6-4 and TRBJ2-1; tentatively, D is TRBD2 (6 bases). From germline, CDR1 is MRHNA and CDR2 SNTAGT. The CDR3 runs 16 residues. The CDR3: CASSPLPTRGYSEQFF. The CDR3 DNA reads as TGTGCCAGCAGTCCTCTTCCGACCCGGGGGTACAGTGAGCAGTTCTTC.

V usage is TRBV20-1 and J usage is TRBJ1-5; D remains ambiguous. Looked up from germline, CDR1 is DFQATT and CDR2 is SNEGSKA (reference sequence). Trimming shortened V by 0 bases and J by 2 bases, and 8 bases separated the two germline ends. There are 14 residues in the CDR3. In DNA form, the CDR3 reads TGCAGTGCTAGAGAGGGGTTGGGCAATCAGCCCCAGCATTTT. Its translation: CSAREGLGNQPQHF.

The chain links TRBV20-1 to TRBJ2-5; D may be TRBD2 (7 bases). CDR1 is DFQATT and CDR2 is SNEGSKA in the germline V gene (reference sequence). The ends were cut back, 5 bases at V and 5 bases at J, with 18 bases in the middle. The CDR3 covers 14 residues. The CDR3 spells CSALGGAWWETQYF. The CDR3 DNA is TGCAGTGCTCTGGGGGGGGCATGGTGGGAGACCCAGTACTTC.

The chain couples TRBV21-1 to TRBJ2-1; TRBD1 is the table's D call and was not checked against the DNA. TRBV21-1 is annotated as a pseudogene. This CDR3 has 15 amino acids. Here the CDR3 reads CASITGFLGEPEQFF. DNA for the CDR3: TGTGCCAGCATAACAGGGTTTCTAGGAGAGCCGGAGCAGTTCTTC.

The chain combines TRBV10-3 with TRBJ2-5, with 7 positions matching TRBD2. Trimming took 4 bases from V and 3 from J; bases not matched to a gene: 8. The germline gives CDR1 ENHRY, CDR2 SYGVKD. The CDR3 contains 15 residues. CDR3 in amino acids: CAISGARGGKETQYF. The CDR3 DNA is TGTGCCATCAGTGGTGCCCGGGGAGGGAAAGAGACCCAGTACTTC.

Only one count was recorded for this clonotype. The chain joins TRBV5-1 to TRBJ2-3; D is ambiguous. Germline lookup yields CDR1 SGHRS and CDR2 YFSETQ. V lost 4 bases and J lost 1, with 7 bases in between. The CDR3 totals 13 residues. The CDR3 here is CASSALGTDTQYF. The CDR3 region has the DNA TGCGCCAGCAGCGCCCTCGGCACAGATACGCAGTATTTT.

The chain combines TRBV6-6 with TRBJ1-6; no firm D call. The CDR3 spans 16 residues. V was clipped by 2 bases and J by 6 bases, with 14 bases between them. From germline, CDR1 is MNHNY and CDR2 SVGAGI (reference sequence). CDR3: CASSYGVGEGNSPLHF. The DNA for the CDR3 is TGTGCCAGCAGTTACGGGGTCGGCGAGGGTAATTCACCCCTCCACTTT.

This clonotype was counted a few times. The rearrangement joins TRBV29-1 to TRBJ2-5; D is ambiguous. CDR3 length: 11 residues. The V and J ends lost 6 bases and 4 bases respectively, with 9 bases between them. Germline values: CDR1 SQVTM, CDR2 ANQGSEA. CDR3 in DNA: TGCAGCGTCCCTAGGCCAGAGACCCAGTACTTC. Protein: CSVPRPETQYF.

The gene calls are TRBV5-1 and TRBJ2-3; TRBD1 might be the D (6 bases). The CDR3 is 16 amino acids. Trimming left V 2 bases short and J 0 bases short, with 13 bases between. Per the germline V gene, CDR1 is SGHRS and CDR2 is YFSETQ. The CDR3 coding sequence is TGCGCCAGCAGCTTACGCTACAGGGCCAGCACAGATACGCAGTATTTT. Residues: CASSLRYRASTDTQYF.

The chain joins TRBV6-5 to TRBJ1-1; tentative D call: TRBD1 (6 bases). Germline CDR1 reads MNHEY; CDR2 reads SVGAGI. The CDR3 runs to 15 residues. Trimming removed 5 bases at V and 2 bases at J, with 15 bases between. The CDR3 is CASSRKGGGNTEAFF. The CDR3 coding sequence is TGTGCCAGCAGTCGAAAGGGGGGAGGAAACACTGAAGCTTTCTTT.

This clonotype was recorded a few times. The chain links TRBV13 to TRBJ1-1; 8 bases are shared with TRBD1. The germline CDR1 and CDR2 sequences are PRHDT and FYEKMQ (reference sequence). V shed 2 bases and J 1 base; nucleotides not matched to a gene: 9. This CDR3 is built from 17 residues. CDR3 nucleotide sequence: TGTGCCAGCAGCTTATTACCAGGGGGCGTAGGGAACACTGAAGCTTTCTTT. It codes for CASSLLPGGVGNTEAFF. Full variable domain (remainder filled in from reference TRBV13 and TRBJ1-1): AAGVIQSPRHLIKEKRETATLKCYPIPRHDTVYWYQQGPGQDPQFLISFYEKMQSDKGSIPDRFSAQQFSDYHSELNMSSLELGDSALYFCASSLLPGGVGNTEAFFGQGTRLTVV.

A few counts support this clonotype. This chain joins TRBV10-3 and TRBJ2-7; 9 bases line up with TRBD2. The germline CDR1 and CDR2 sequences are ENHRY and SYGVKD. The CDR3 covers 13 residues. J lost 6 bases, V lost 4 bases, and 4 bases had no gene match. The CDR3 DNA sequence: TGTGCCATCAGTGGAATAGCGGGGGTCGAGCAGTACTTC. Translating gives CAISGIAGVEQYF.

This clonotype was seen a handful of times. The genes are TRBV5-1 and TRBJ1-1; no clear D. This CDR3 spans 13 amino acids. With 4 bases removed from V and 1 base from J, the gap between germline ends came to 8 bases. Germline-derived CDR1 and CDR2 are SGHRS and YFSETQ. CDR3 loop: CASSILTNTEAFF. The CDR3 DNA is TGCGCCAGCAGCATCCTCACGAACACTGAAGCTTTCTTT.